This T cell receptor (beta chain) was recovered during a study of control samples from healthy donors and cancer patients. Generated by immunoSEQ multiplex PCR, the TCRdb table keeps only in-frame clones and is missing some. The table has approximately 150,000 clones, less than 95% seen once; the top ten hold 14%. The clonotype comes from a man in his fifties or sixties with colorectal cancer. The sequenced sample consisted of PBMCs.

The CDR3 nucleotides are TGTGCCACCCAGGACAGGGTGTCTGGCTACACCTTC. It yields the protein CATQDRVSGYTF. V usage is TRBV27 and J usage is TRBJ1-2; 8 nucleotides align to TRBD1. CDR1 and CDR2 (germline): MNHEY, SMNVEV (reference sequence). V trimming: 10 bases; J trimming: 7 bases; junction bases outside the gene matches: 8. The CDR3 consists of 12 residues.